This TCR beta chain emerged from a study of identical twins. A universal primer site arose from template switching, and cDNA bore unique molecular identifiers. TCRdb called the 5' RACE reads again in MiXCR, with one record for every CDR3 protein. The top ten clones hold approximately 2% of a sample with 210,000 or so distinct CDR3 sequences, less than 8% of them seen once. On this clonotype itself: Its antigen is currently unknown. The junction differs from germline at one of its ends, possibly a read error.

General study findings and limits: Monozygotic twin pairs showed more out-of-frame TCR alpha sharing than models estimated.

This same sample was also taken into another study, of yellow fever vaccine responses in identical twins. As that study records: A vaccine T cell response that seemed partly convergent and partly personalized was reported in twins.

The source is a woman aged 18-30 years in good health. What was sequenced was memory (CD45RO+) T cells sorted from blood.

CDR3 protein: CASSQDYSGTQYF. For the CDR3, the DNA is TGTGCTAGCAGCCAAGACTATTCTGGGACGCAGTATTTT. This chain links TRBV7-7 with TRBJ2-3; D is perhaps TRBD2 (5 bases). The germline V gene has CDR1 SSHAT and CDR2 FNYEAQ (reference sequence). The CDR3 is 13 residues long.